Sequencing of this T cell receptor (beta chain) was carried out in a study of early T cells in non-severe SARS-CoV-2 infection. TCRdb fed the 5' RACE reads into MiXCR, producing one record per CDR3 protein. The profile shows approximately 83,000 distinct CDR3 sequences, roughly 13% of them singletons. The germline V gene encodes CDR1 MDHEN and CDR2 SYDVKM. With 3 bases removed from V and 1 base from J, the gap between germline ends came to 16 bases. CDR3 length: 16 residues. The chain couples TRBV28 to TRBJ2-7; TRBD1 might be the D (7 bases). The TCR originated in an adult who was a healthcare worker with PCR-confirmed SARS-CoV-2 infection or an uninfected control (not recorded which). The sequenced material came from whole blood. The CDR3 sequence: CASSFLDRDLSYEQYF. The CDR3 nucleotides are TGTGCCAGCAGTTTCCTTGACAGGGACTTATCCTACGAGCAGTACTTC.